The clone carrying this T cell receptor (beta chain) was picked up one time. In the original workflow: Reference gene primers were amplified, and this amplification served to estimate nucleated cell counts. TCRdb's copy holds only in-frame clones and misses some; the assay was immunoSEQ multiplex PCR. V, J and clone size reflect that table, while D and trimming were determined from the DNA. The sample yields about 160,000 clones, under 85% seen once. Per the germline V gene, CDR1 is SGHNT and CDR2 is YENEEA. Trimming removed 3 bases at V and 13 bases at J, with 16 bases between. This CDR3 spans 13 amino acids. This sample stems from a study of blood T cell repertoires in COVID-19. Study as a whole: The United States, Italy and Spain supplied acute and convalescent COVID-19 samples. T cells, B-cell-depleted T cells, or PBMCs supplied cDNA or gDNA.

The V and J genes are TRBV11-3 and TRBJ2-1; D uncertain. The sequence was obtained from an older man with acute or convalescent COVID-19. Sequenced sample: peripheral blood. CDR3 sequence reads: CASSFELASTQFF. CDR3 nucleotides: TGTGCCAGCAGCTTTGAGTTAGCTTCGACCCAGTTCTTC.